These 18 T cell receptor beta chains originate from one sample sequenced in a study of early T cells in non-severe SARS-CoV-2 infection. TCRdb reanalysed the 5' RACE reads using MiXCR and keeps one entry per CDR3 protein. The sample carries around 57,000 distinct CDR3 sequences, around 12% recorded once. The source material was whole blood. These receptors all stem from an adult who was a healthcare worker with PCR-confirmed SARS-CoV-2 infection or an uninfected control (not recorded which).

This clonotype came up a few times. This chain links TRBV7-2 with TRBJ1-2; D possibly corresponds to TRBD1 (5 bases). CDR3 length equals 13 residues. The V and J ends lost 6 bases and 6 bases respectively, with 14 bases between them. CDR1 and CDR2 (germline): SGHTA, FQGNSA. The CDR3 loop reads CASRRGQTNGYTF. CDR3 nucleotide sequence: TGTGCCAGCAGAAGAGGACAAACAAATGGCTACACCTTC. Full variable domain (outside the CDR3, taken from reference TRBV7-2 and TRBJ1-2): GAGVSQSPSNKVTEKGKDVELRCDPISGHTALYWYRQSLGQGLEFLIYFQGNSAPDKSGLPSDRFSAERTGGSVSTLTIQRTQQEDSAVYLCASRRGQTNGYTFGSGTRLTVV.

The sample holds a few counts of this clonotype. This chain joins TRBV12-3 or TRBV12-4 and TRBJ1-3; D uncertain. This CDR3 comprises 14 residues. The ends were cut back, 8 bases at V and 3 bases at J, with 14 bases in the middle. The CDR3 nucleotides are TGTGCCAGCCACGAGGCGCAGCGTGGAAACACCATATATTTT. As protein: CASHEAQRGNTIYF.

This clonotype was recorded at least ten times. The rearrangement joins TRBV29-1 to TRBJ2-1; 12 bases map to TRBD2. With V trimmed by 5 bases and J by 4 bases, 3 bases remained unmatched. Germline loops: CDR1 SQVTM, CDR2 ANQGSEA. The CDR3 extends over 14 amino acids. The CDR3 spells CSVKTSGGYNEQFF. The CDR3 bases are TGCAGCGTTAAGACTAGCGGGGGTTACAATGAGCAGTTCTTC.

This clonotype was observed a handful of times. V gene TRBV18 combines with J gene TRBJ1-1, with D hard to call. Looked up from germline, CDR1 is KGHSH and CDR2 is LQKENI. The CDR3 is 13 residues long. Trimming took off 3 bases at V and 4 bases at J, with 9 bases between the two ends. The CDR3 loop reads CASSPREGTEAFF. The CDR3 bases are TGTGCCAGCTCACCGAGGGAAGGCACTGAAGCTTTCTTT.

The gene calls are TRBV6-5 and TRBJ2-7; 10 bases match TRBD1. This CDR3 has 15 residues. Trimming at V came to 2 bases and at J to 6 bases, leaving 7 bases not matched to a gene. Germline V gene data show CDR1 as MNHEY and CDR2 as SVGAGI. The CDR3: CASSYIGTGVGEQYF. In nucleotides, the CDR3 is TGTGCCAGCAGTTACATCGGGACAGGGGTGGGCGAGCAGTACTTC.

This clonotype was detected many times. The genes are TRBV7-2 and TRBJ1-2, with 8 bases that match TRBD1. Germline loops: CDR1 SGHTA, CDR2 FQGNSA. V shed 5 bases, J shed 4 bases, and the junction held 9 bases outside the gene matches. The CDR3 length is 15 residues. CDR3: CASSPGQGGFYGYTF. CDR3 nucleotide sequence: TGTGCCAGCAGCCCTGGACAGGGAGGATTCTATGGCTACACCTTC.

There are a few counts of this clonotype. CDR3 residues: CASSLLRTSGFGELFF. DNA of the CDR3: TGTGCCAGCAGCTTATTACGGACTAGCGGTTTCGGGGAGCTGTTTTTT. This chain uses TRBV7-8 with TRBJ2-2; 10 positions match TRBD2. CDR3 length: 16 residues. V shed 2 bases and J 7 bases; nucleotides not matched to a gene: 7. Germline values: CDR1 SGHVS, CDR2 FQNEAQ.

This clonotype was picked up a small number of times. The rearrangement links TRBV5-1 to TRBJ2-3; unclear D gene. Between the trimmed V and J ends, which lost 0 bases and 2 bases, there was a span of 10 bases. The germline gives CDR1 SGHRS, CDR2 YFSETQ. This CDR3 is built from 15 residues. The CDR3 is CASSLDLQITDTQYF. The CDR3 DNA reads TGCGCCAGCAGCTTGGACCTGCAGATCACAGATACGCAGTATTTT.

This chain joins TRBV20-1 and TRBJ2-1; TRBD2 is a possible D gene (5 bases). The germline CDR1 and CDR2 sequences are DFQATT and SNEGSKA (reference sequence). Trimming cost V 1 base and J 3 bases, with 13 bases left between them. This CDR3 comprises 15 residues. The CDR3 bases are TGCAGTGCTAGAGCGGACGGGGAAAACTACAATGAGCAGTTCTTC. It translates to CSARADGENYNEQFF.

This clonotype appeared a few times. The chain links TRBV12-3 or TRBV12-4 to TRBJ1-1; no reliable D call. The CDR3 length is 10 residues. Trimming stripped 2 bases from V and 12 bases from J, with 7 bases between. The CDR3 region has the DNA TGTGCCAGCAGTTTAAAGTTTACTTTCTTT. Encoded protein: CASSLKFTFF.

This clonotype was observed a few times. The chain joins TRBV20-1 to TRBJ2-5; tentative D call: TRBD2 (6 bases). The CDR3 loop spans 14 amino acids. The germline V gene encodes CDR1 DFQATT and CDR2 SNEGSKA (reference sequence). V lost 5 bases, J lost 1 base, and 14 bases lay in between. The CDR3 coding sequence is TGCAGTGCTCCCCGTAGCGGACTCCAAGAGACCCAGTACTTC. It yields the protein CSAPRSGLQETQYF.

This clonotype was picked up a small number of times. The chain combines TRBV19 with TRBJ1-5, with a possible D match to TRBD1 (5 bases). The germline V gene has CDR1 LNHDA and CDR2 SQIVND (reference sequence). The V and J ends lost 6 bases and 9 bases respectively, with 15 bases between them. The CDR3 extends over 13 amino acids. CDR3 region: CASRGGFFRPQHF. The CDR3 nucleotides read TGTGCCAGTAGGGGGGGGTTTTTTAGGCCCCAGCATTTT.

This clonotype occurred many times. The V gene is TRBV6-2 or TRBV6-3, the J gene TRBJ1-1; TRBD1 might be the D (6 bases). The CDR3 contains 18 residues. Germline loops: CDR1 MNHEY, CDR2 SVGEGT. V dropped 6 bases and J dropped 0 bases, with 23 bases sitting between them. The CDR3 loop is CASSGGRGWAPMNTEAFF. The CDR3 nucleotides are TGTGCCAGCAGCGGAGGTAGGGGGTGGGCCCCTATGAACACTGAAGCTTTCTTT.

The V call is TRBV5-6, the J call TRBJ1-6, with TRBD1 as a possible D gene (5 bases). From germline, CDR1 is SGHDT and CDR2 YYEEEE. CDR3 size: 13 residues. Trimming shortened V by 3 bases and J by 10 bases, and 11 bases separated the two germline ends. The CDR3 loop is CASSWGLGSPLHF. CDR3 coding DNA: TGTGCCAGCAGCTGGGGCTTAGGATCACCCCTCCACTTT. Drawing the rest from reference TRBV5-6 and TRBJ1-6, the complete variable domain is DAGVTQSPTHLIKTRGQQVTLRCSPKSGHDTVSWYQQALGQGPQFIFQYYEEEERQRGNFPDRFSGHQFPNYSSELNVNALLLGDSALYLCASSWGLGSPLHFGNGTRLTVT.

This clonotype was seen more than once but under ten times. The chain carries TRBV12-3 or TRBV12-4 and TRBJ1-2, with D unclear. The length of the CDR3 is 13 residues. Trimming removed 6 bases at V and 5 bases at J, with 13 bases between. The CDR3 DNA is TGTGCCAGCAGGCCGTCCCTTGGGTATGGCTACACCTTC. It encodes CASRPSLGYGYTF.

The chain has TRBV20-1 and TRBJ2-3, with D tentatively TRBD1 or TRBD2 (6 bases each). Germline CDR1 reads DFQATT; CDR2 reads SNEGSKA (reference sequence). Trimming left V 4 bases short and J 5 bases short, with 13 bases between. The CDR3 contains 13 residues. CDR3 bases: TGCAGTGCTATCGGGGGCGGAGGAGATACGCAGTATTTT. It translates to CSAIGGGGDTQYF.

This rearrangement joins TRBV6-5 to TRBJ1-6; 10 nucleotides line up with TRBD1. V shed 5 bases, J shed 7 bases, and the junction held 8 bases outside the gene matches. From germline, CDR1 is MNHEY and CDR2 SVGAGI. This CDR3 is built from 16 residues. CDR3 nucleotide sequence: TGTGCCAGCAGTAAACTGGACAGGGGGGCGAATTCACCCCTCCACTTT. This codes for CASSKLDRGANSPLHF.

This sequence joins TRBV29-1 and TRBJ2-1; 7 bases line up with TRBD2. The CDR3 runs to 15 residues. The germline V gene encodes CDR1 SQVTM and CDR2 ANQGSEA. The trim removed 6 bases at V and 4 bases at J, leaving 12 bases unmatched. The CDR3 nucleotides are TGCAGCGTAAAAGCGGGAAGGACCCAGTACAATGAGCAGTTCTTC. Residues: CSVKAGRTQYNEQFF.